The 28 T cell receptor beta chains listed next were all sequenced from one sample in a study of beta chain features in type 1 diabetes. The antigens for these receptors are not known. Sequencing targeted expressed TCRB transcripts, as all isolated RNA had been reverse transcribed. Assay: immunoSEQ multiplex PCR; the TCRdb copy retains only in-frame clones and omits some. The data show a few hundred thousand clones, with 16% seen just once and approximately 0.086% held by the top ten. Overall study results and limits: Significant though moderate, a shortening of TCRB CDR3s appeared in all four CD4+ subsets of Type 1 diabetes patients.

Sequencing input: naive CD4+ T cells from blood. These receptor sequences come from a young man with type 1 diabetes.

This chain uses TRBV2 with TRBJ1-5; TRBD1 agrees at 10 bases. This CDR3 spans 13 amino acids. The ends lost 10 bases at V and 7 bases at J; junction bases unmatched: 7. Looked up from germline, CDR1 is SNHLY and CDR2 is FYNNEI. The CDR3 DNA reads TGTGCCACCGGGACAGGGGCTTTACAGCCCCAGCATTTT. Its translation is CATGTGALQPQHF.

This clone appeared a few times. This chain's CDR3 is CASSAGTGLAFF. In DNA, the CDR3 is TGTGCCAGCAGCGCAGGGACAGGGTTAGCTTTCTTT. The V and J genes are TRBV7-9 and TRBJ1-1, with 9 bases aligning to TRBD1. V gave up 5 bases and J gave up 10 bases; unmatched junction bases: 5. Looked up from germline, CDR1 is SEHNR and CDR2 is FQNEAQ (reference sequence). The CDR3 runs to 12 residues.

The J gene is TRBJ2-4, the V gene TRBV15, with D tentatively TRBD1 (6 bases). This CDR3 spans 17 amino acids. Germline values: CDR1 LNHNV, CDR2 YYDKDF (reference sequence). Trimming took 2 bases from V and 6 from J, leaving 20 bases between them. CDR3 nucleotide sequence: TGTGCCACCAGCAGACTGGTAACAGGGCGGAAAACAAACATTCAGTACTTC. Translating it yields CATSRLVTGRKTNIQYF.

The genes are TRBV29-1 and TRBJ1-2; D unclear. The germline V gene has CDR1 SQVTM and CDR2 ANQGSEA. The CDR3 consists of 13 residues. The V and J ends lost 2 bases and 8 bases respectively, with 15 bases between them. The CDR3 sequence: CSVELEVSKGYTF. CDR3 nucleotides: TGCAGCGTTGAACTCGAGGTGTCTAAGGGCTACACCTTC.

Concerning this clone itself: Other DNA sequences in this sample translate to the same CDR3. The chain carries TRBV30 and TRBJ1-1; D is undetermined. Germline V gene sequence: CDR1 GTSNPN, CDR2 SVGIG (reference sequence). CDR3 length equals 11 residues. V dropped 0 bases and J dropped 3 bases, with 2 bases sitting between them. The CDR3 bases are TGTGCCTGGAGTGTATACACTGAAGCTTTCTTT. Translated, it gives CAWSVYTEAFF.

The V gene is TRBV11-2, the J gene TRBJ2-1; no reliable D call. This CDR3 region has 17 residues. From germline, CDR1 is SGHAT and CDR2 FQNNGV. The ends were cut back, 1 base at V and 5 bases at J, with 18 bases in the middle. DNA of the CDR3: TGTGCCAGCAGCTTAGGATTGAAGGGTAGTACCCACAATGAGCAGTTCTTC. Its translation: CASSLGLKGSTHNEQFF.

This clone has a handful of counts. The chain joins TRBV28 to TRBJ2-7; 10 bases are shared with TRBD2. Trimming removed 3 bases from V and 4 bases from J; junction bases left unmatched: 6. The length of the CDR3 is 15 residues. Germline V gene sequence: CDR1 MDHEN, CDR2 SYDVKM. The CDR3 reads CASSLVPGLAYEQYF. In DNA, the CDR3 is TGTGCCAGCAGTTTGGTGCCGGGACTAGCGTACGAGCAGTACTTC.

This clone came up a few times. V is TRBV7-8 and J is TRBJ2-2; 12 nucleotides agree with TRBD2. The germline V gene encodes CDR1 SGHVS and CDR2 FQNEAQ. Trimming cost V 2 bases and J 6 bases; bases outside gene matches: 1. The CDR3 loop spans 15 amino acids. CDR3 coding DNA: TGTGCCAGCAGCTTAAGACTAGCGGGAGCCGGGGAGCTGTTTTTT. Translated: CASSLRLAGAGELFF. Full variable domain (outside the CDR3, taken from reference TRBV7-8 and TRBJ2-2): GAGVSQSPRYKVAKRGQDVALRCDPISGHVSLFWYQQALGQGPEFLTYFQNEAQLDKSGLPSDRFFAERPEGSVSTLKIQRTQQEDSAVYLCASSLRLAGAGELFFGEGSRLTVL.

The gene calls are TRBV5-1 and TRBJ2-1; D might be TRBD2 (5 bases). CDR1 SGHRS and CDR2 YFSETQ come from the germline V gene. CDR3 size: 15 residues. Trimming shortened V by 0 bases and J by 7 bases, and 14 bases separated the two germline ends. In DNA form, the CDR3 reads TGCGCCAGCAGCTTGGCCCCGGGAACACGGAATGAGCAGTTCTTC. Translation: CASSLAPGTRNEQFF.

Here the CDR3 reads CASSLGYRLAKNIQYF. The CDR3 DNA follows: TGTGCCAGCAGTTTAGGCTACAGGCTAGCCAAAAACATTCAGTACTTC. The chain couples TRBV27 to TRBJ2-4; possibly TRBD1 for D (5 bases). The CDR3 consists of 16 residues. CDR1 MNHEY and CDR2 SMNVEV come from the germline V gene (reference sequence). V was cut by 2 bases and J by 0 bases, with 11 bases left in between.

Of note for this clone: The sample holds other DNA sequences that translate to the same CDR3. The chain is built from TRBV9 and TRBJ2-7, with D perhaps matching TRBD1 (6 bases). Trimming left V 0 bases short and J 0 bases short, with 7 bases between. The CDR3 loop spans 14 amino acids. The germline gives CDR1 SGDLS, CDR2 YYNGEE. Here the CDR3 DNA reads TGTGCCAGCAGCGTAGTGGGGGCCTCCTACGAGCAGTACTTC. Amino acids: CASSVVGASYEQYF.

This clone has a handful of counts. This chain joins TRBV1 and TRBJ2-5; the table's D call, TRBD2, was not checked against the DNA. TRBV1 is described as a pseudogene. This CDR3 comprises 17 residues. CDR3 sequence (DNA): TGCACCAGCAGCCAAGCGGGGGCGGGAGGGGATGTTGAGACCCAGTACTTC. Translating it yields CTSSQAGAGGDVETQYF.

The chain links TRBV7-2 to TRBJ2-4; D is unclear. V shed 5 bases and J shed 0 bases, with 17 bases lying between them. The germline gives CDR1 SGHTA, CDR2 FQGNSA. The CDR3 has 17 amino acids. The CDR3 loop is CASSLLWALGAKNIQYF. In DNA, the CDR3 is TGTGCCAGCAGCCTCCTGTGGGCGCTAGGAGCCAAAAACATTCAGTACTTC.

In its sample, this clone was seen a few times. The genes are TRBV23-1 and TRBJ1-1; no reliable D call. TRBV23-1 is an ORF, and what it does is uncertain. This CDR3 has 15 residues. Trimming pared 0 bases from V and 0 bases from J, leaving 8 bases between. The CDR3 here is CASSQSAEVNTEAFF. The CDR3 region has the DNA TGCGCCAGCAGTCAATCGGCTGAAGTGAACACTGAAGCTTTCTTT.

This clone was observed a few times. In DNA form, the CDR3 reads TGTGCCAGCAGTCTTGGACAGCCTTTGACAGATACGCAGTATTTT. Amino acids: CASSLGQPLTDTQYF. The genes are TRBV28 and TRBJ2-3, with D possibly being TRBD1 (6 bases). The germline CDR1 and CDR2 sequences are MDHEN and SYDVKM. The CDR3 contains 15 residues. V lost 5 bases and J lost 3, with 15 bases in between.

In this sample, this clone turned up a few times. The rearrangement links TRBV7-9 to TRBJ1-1; D remains ambiguous. The CDR3 extends over 14 amino acids. V dropped 3 bases and J dropped 1 base, with 9 bases sitting between them. Per the germline V gene, CDR1 is SEHNR and CDR2 is FQNEAQ (reference sequence). CDR3 in amino acids: CASSFWSENTEAFF. The CDR3 DNA reads as TGTGCCAGCAGCTTCTGGTCAGAGAACACTGAAGCTTTCTTT.

The rearrangement links TRBV6-1 to TRBJ1-2, with TRBD1 as a possible D gene (5 bases). The CDR3 extends over 14 amino acids. Germline CDR1 reads MNHNS; CDR2 reads SASEGT. The V and J ends lost 6 bases and 0 bases respectively, with 11 bases between them. The CDR3 sequence: CASRDGTSNYGYTF. The CDR3 bases are TGTGCCAGCAGGGATGGGACCTCTAACTATGGCTACACCTTC.

The CDR3 DNA follows: TGTGCCAGTACCAACCGGCAGTTGCCAGAGACCCAGTACTTC. Protein: CASTNRQLPETQYF. V is TRBV19 and J is TRBJ2-5; D is ambiguous. Looked up from germline, CDR1 is LNHDA and CDR2 is SQIVND (reference sequence). V was shortened by 7 bases and J by 4 bases, with 16 bases between the two germline ends. The CDR3 totals 14 residues.

J is TRBJ2-7 and V is TRBV29-1; D might be TRBD1 (5 bases). Between the trimmed V and J ends, which lost 7 bases and 2 bases, there was a span of 15 bases. CDR3 size: 13 residues. CDR1 is SQVTM, CDR2 ANQGSEA, per germline. The CDR3, as DNA: TGCAGCGCGGCGAGACAGCACGCCTACGAGCAGTACTTC. Translating gives CSAARQHAYEQYF.

As for this clone: The same CDR3 also results from other DNA sequences found in this sample. This chain uses TRBV6-5 with TRBJ2-1; D perhaps matches TRBD1 (5 bases). V was cut by 2 bases and J by 0 bases, with 8 bases left in between. CDR1 and CDR2 from the germline V gene are MNHEY and SVGAGI. This CDR3 has 15 amino acids. CDR3 sequence reads: CASSYGQGSYNEQFF. The CDR3 DNA follows: TGTGCCAGCAGTTACGGTCAGGGCTCCTACAATGAGCAGTTCTTC.

This clone was detected a few times. The V call is TRBV5-4, the J call TRBJ2-3; TRBD2 is a possible D gene (6 bases). The ends were cut back, 1 base at V and 0 bases at J, with 9 bases in the middle. CDR3 length equals 15 residues. Looked up from germline, CDR1 is SGHNT and CDR2 is YYREEE (reference sequence). The CDR3: CASSLREFSTDTQYF. DNA for the CDR3: TGTGCCAGCAGCTTGCGGGAGTTCAGCACAGATACGCAGTATTTT.

CDR3 DNA sequence: TGTGCCAGCTCACCTCCCGGGGGGGGATGGAACGAGCAGTACTTC. Translation gives CASSPPGGGWNEQYF. The rearrangement uses TRBV18 and TRBJ2-7, with 8 bases aligning to TRBD2. V lost 3 bases to trimming and J lost 5 bases; unmatched junction nucleotides: 9. Germline V gives CDR1 KGHSH, CDR2 LQKENI. The CDR3 consists of 15 residues.

CDR3 sequence reads: CASSVATPGVSEAFF. In DNA, the CDR3 is TGTGCCAGCAGCGTAGCAACACCCGGGGTGTCTGAAGCTTTCTTT. The V gene is TRBV9, the J gene TRBJ1-1; D is ambiguous. The ends were cut back, 0 bases at V and 6 bases at J, with 15 bases in the middle. The CDR3 loop spans 15 amino acids. Germline V gene sequence: CDR1 SGDLS, CDR2 YYNGEE. Looking up the rest from reference TRBV9 and TRBJ1-1 gives the full variable domain: DSGVTQTPKHLITATGQRVTLRCSPRSGDLSVYWYQQSLDQGLQFLIQYYNGEERAKGNILERFSAQQFPDLHSELNLSSLELGDSALYFCASSVATPGVSEAFFGQGTRLTVV.

This clone was observed a handful of times. The V gene is TRBV29-1, the J gene TRBJ1-2, with a weak D call TRBD1 (6 bases). CDR1 and CDR2 from the germline V gene are SQVTM and ANQGSEA. The CDR3 consists of 14 residues. Trimming took off 7 bases at V and 1 base at J, with 16 bases between the two ends. This CDR3 reads CSAGEGGDNYGYTF. The CDR3 DNA follows: TGCAGCGCTGGGGAAGGGGGAGATAACTATGGCTACACCTTC.

In its sample, this clone was seen a few times. J is TRBJ2-7 and V is TRBV27, with 11 bases identical to TRBD2. The CDR3 length is 16 residues. V was clipped by 2 bases and J by 3 bases; unmatched bases: 6. The V gene's germline CDR1 is MNHEY and CDR2 SMNVEV (reference sequence). The CDR3 loop is CASSLPPTSGSYEQYF. The CDR3 nucleotides are TGTGCCAGCAGTTTACCCCCCACTAGCGGGAGCTACGAGCAGTACTTC.

The rearrangement links TRBV4-2 to TRBJ2-7, with a possible D match to TRBD1 (5 bases). The CDR3 is 15 residues long. The V end was cut by 0 bases, the J end by 2 bases, with 11 bases between. Per germline, CDR1 LGHNA and CDR2 YNFKEQ. The CDR3 here is CASSQEQGITYEQYF. The CDR3 bases are TGTGCCAGCAGCCAAGAGCAGGGAATCACCTACGAGCAGTACTTC.

There are a few counts of this clone. The chain links TRBV30 to TRBJ2-7; TRBD1 aligns across 9 bases. CDR1 and CDR2 from the germline V gene are GTSNPN and SVGIG (reference sequence). The J segment lost 2 bases and the V segment lost 0 bases, leaving 2 bases of the junction unmatched. This CDR3 spans 14 amino acids. CDR3 region: CAWSVDRGPYEQYF. CDR3 DNA sequence: TGTGCCTGGAGTGTGGACAGGGGACCCTACGAGCAGTACTTC.

The rearrangement uses TRBV5-1 and TRBJ2-1; D ambiguous. Trimming took 6 bases from V and 6 from J, leaving 10 bases between them. CDR1 and CDR2 from the germline V gene are SGHRS and YFSETQ. The CDR3 contains 12 residues. The DNA of the CDR3 is TGCGCCAGCACCCTTTCGGGCAATGAGCAGTTCTTC. Encoded protein: CASTLSGNEQFF.